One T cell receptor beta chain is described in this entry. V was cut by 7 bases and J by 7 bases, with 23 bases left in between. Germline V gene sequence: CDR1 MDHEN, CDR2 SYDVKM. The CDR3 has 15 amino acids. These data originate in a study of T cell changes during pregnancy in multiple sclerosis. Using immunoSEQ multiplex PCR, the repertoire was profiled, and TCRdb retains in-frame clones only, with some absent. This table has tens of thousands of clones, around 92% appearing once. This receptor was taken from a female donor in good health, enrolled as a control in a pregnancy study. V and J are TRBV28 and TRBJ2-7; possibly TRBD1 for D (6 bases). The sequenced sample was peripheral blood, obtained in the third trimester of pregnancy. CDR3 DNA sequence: TGTGCCAGCACCCTGCAGGGGCTCATTGAAGGGGAGCAGTACTTC. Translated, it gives CASTLQGLIEGEQYF.